This T cell receptor (beta chain) was observed in a study of post-analysis software for immune sequencing data. Study results and caveats: Relative to controls, patients with multiple sclerosis showed significantly lower normalized Chao1 diversity. Comparison of patients with controls showed a handful of TRBV segments more frequent in patients, TRBV5-6, TRBV5-1 and TRBV20-1 among them.

The authors incorporated unique molecular identifiers into the TCR beta cDNA libraries. Using its own MiXCR run on the PCR reads, TCRdb lists one record per CDR3 protein. The table lists about 770,000 distinct CDR3 sequences, 46% of them singletons. For this clonotype: What it binds is unknown.

With 7 bases clipped from V and 7 bases from J, the junction kept 9 bases outside the gene matches. This CDR3 has 14 amino acids. This sequence originates from a girl aged 10 to 17 with multiple sclerosis. The sequenced material came from blood. The chain recombines TRBV12-3 or TRBV12-4 with TRBJ1-4; TRBD1 matches 7 bases. DNA of the CDR3: TGTGCCAGCACCACGAGGGGGCTTAGTGAAAAACTGTTTTTT. This translates into CASTTRGLSEKLFF.